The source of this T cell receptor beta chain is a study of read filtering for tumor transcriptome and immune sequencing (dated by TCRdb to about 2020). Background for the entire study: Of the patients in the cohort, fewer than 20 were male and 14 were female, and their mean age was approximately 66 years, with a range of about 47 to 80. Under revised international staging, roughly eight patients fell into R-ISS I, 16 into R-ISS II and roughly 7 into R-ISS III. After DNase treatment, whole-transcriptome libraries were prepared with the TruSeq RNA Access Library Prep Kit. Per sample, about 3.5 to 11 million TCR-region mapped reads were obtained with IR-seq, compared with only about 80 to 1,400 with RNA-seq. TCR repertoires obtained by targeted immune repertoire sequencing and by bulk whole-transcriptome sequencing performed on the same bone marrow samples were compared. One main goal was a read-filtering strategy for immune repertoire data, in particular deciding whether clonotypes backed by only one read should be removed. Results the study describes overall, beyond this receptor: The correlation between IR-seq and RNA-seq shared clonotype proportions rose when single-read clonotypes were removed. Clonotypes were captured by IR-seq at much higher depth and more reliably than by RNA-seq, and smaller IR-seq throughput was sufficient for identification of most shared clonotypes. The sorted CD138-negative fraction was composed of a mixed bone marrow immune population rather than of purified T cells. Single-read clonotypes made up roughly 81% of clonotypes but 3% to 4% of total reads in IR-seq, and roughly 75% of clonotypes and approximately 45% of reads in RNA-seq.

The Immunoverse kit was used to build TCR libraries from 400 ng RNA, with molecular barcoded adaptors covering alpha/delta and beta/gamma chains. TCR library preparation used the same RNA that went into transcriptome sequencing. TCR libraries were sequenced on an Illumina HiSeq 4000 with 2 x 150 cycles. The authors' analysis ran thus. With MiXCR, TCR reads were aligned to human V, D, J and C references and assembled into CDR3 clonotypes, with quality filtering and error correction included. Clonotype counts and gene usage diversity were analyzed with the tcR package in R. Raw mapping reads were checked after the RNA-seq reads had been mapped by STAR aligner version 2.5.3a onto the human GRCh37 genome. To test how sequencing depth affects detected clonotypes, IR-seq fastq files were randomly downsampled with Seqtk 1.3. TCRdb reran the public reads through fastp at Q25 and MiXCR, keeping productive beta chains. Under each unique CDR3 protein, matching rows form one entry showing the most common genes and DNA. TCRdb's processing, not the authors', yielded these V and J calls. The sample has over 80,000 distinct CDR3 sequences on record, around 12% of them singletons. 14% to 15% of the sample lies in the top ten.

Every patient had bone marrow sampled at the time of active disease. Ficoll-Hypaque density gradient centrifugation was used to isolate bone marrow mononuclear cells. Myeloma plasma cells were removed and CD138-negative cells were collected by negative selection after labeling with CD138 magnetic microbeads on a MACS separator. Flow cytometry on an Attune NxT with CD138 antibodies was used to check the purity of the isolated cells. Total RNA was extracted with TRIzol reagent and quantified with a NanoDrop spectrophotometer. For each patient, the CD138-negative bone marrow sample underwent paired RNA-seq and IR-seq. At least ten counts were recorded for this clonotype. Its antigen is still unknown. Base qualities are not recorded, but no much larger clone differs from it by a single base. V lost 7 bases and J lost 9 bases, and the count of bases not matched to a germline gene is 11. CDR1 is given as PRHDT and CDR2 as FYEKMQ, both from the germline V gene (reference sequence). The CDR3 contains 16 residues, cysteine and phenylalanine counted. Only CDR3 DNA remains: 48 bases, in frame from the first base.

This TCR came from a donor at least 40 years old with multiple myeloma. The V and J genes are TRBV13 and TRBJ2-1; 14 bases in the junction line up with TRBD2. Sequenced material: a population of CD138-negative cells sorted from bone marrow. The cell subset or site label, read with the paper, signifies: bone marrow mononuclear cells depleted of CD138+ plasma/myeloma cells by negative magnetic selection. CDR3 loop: CASNTPGLAGDSEQFF. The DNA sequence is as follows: TGTGCCAGCAACACACCGGGACTAGCGGGAGATAGTGAGCAGTTCTTC.